One T cell receptor beta chain is described in this entry. Only one count was recorded for this clone. Its antigen target is currently unknown. Base qualities are not at hand, and no much larger clone is one base apart. The source of the sample is a study of shared clonotypes between healthy human individuals (dated by TCRdb to 2018 to 2020). Concerning the study at large: The cohort included a few men and a couple of women between 18 and 49 years of age. For each donor, CD4 naive and CD4 memory were each given three plates, CD8 naive was given two plates, and CD8 memory was given one plate. The study deeply sequenced blood TCR repertoires of about 5 healthy adults to estimate repertoire size and the extent of clonotype sharing between individuals. Different laboratories and diverse techniques were used to prepare libraries and sequence TCR repertoires, to increase sequencing depth and limit assay-specific biases. Per donor, leukapheresis produced somewhere between about 0.94 and 9 billion PBMCs.

V is reduced by 1 base and J by 4 bases, leaving a spacing of 19 bases between them. CDR1 and CDR2 (LNHDA, SQIVND) derive from the germline V gene (reference sequence). The CDR3 covers 18 residues, taking in both the cysteine and the phenylalanine. The DNA shown is the 54-base CDR3, in frame from base 1. Using the deep immunoSEQ assay, multiplex PCR amplified TCR CDR3 regions from genomic DNA. Genomic DNA extracted from each cell subset was distributed evenly over all wells of several immunoSEQ 96-well plates, and each plate served as one replicate. For sorted subsets, 200 to 250 ng of genomic DNA, equivalent to 30,000 or so T cell genomes, went into each replicate PCR. The purified libraries were quantified using a Qubit 3.0 fluorometer, sized with a Bioanalyzer 2100, and then quantified again using the KAPA Library Quantification kit. Every immunoSEQ 96-well plate was sequenced on a dedicated single-read 150-cycle Illumina NextSeq 550 flow cell. Turning to the authors' computational methods: The immunoSEQ output contained only junctional sequences without quality scores, so filtering could not match that applied to full-length reads. To assign V/J genes and CDR3, sequences were annotated against IMGT germline references using PyIR, a Python wrapper for IgBLAST v1.9. Reads were removed for weak V/J assignments (E-value above 1e-6), missing CDR3, stop codons, out-of-frame junctions, or ambiguous translated residues. A V3J clonotype was defined by an identical inferred V gene, J gene, and CDR3 amino acid sequence. Percentage overlap between repertoires was computed as shared unique clonotypes divided by the size of the smaller repertoire. Richness of each repertoire was evaluated using RTK rarefaction, the Chao1 estimator, and Recon v2.1 estimates of unobserved clonotypes. For all TCRbeta clonotypes obtained by the gDNA method from a handful of donors, generation probabilities were computed with OLGA. Imported from immuneACCESS, the table was reduced by TCRdb to in-frame sequences with V and J called. These copies leave out some clones; in studies compared against another copy, an unresolved V gene accounts for under half, and the cause of the remainder is not known. The DNA gave D and trimming, while V, J and clone size come from that table. Recorded for this sample are 2,500,000 or so clones; around nine tenths of them occurred a single time. 0.14% of the sample is held by the ten biggest clonotypes.

Paper-wide results and their limitations: Incomplete sequencing was indicated by rarefaction of sorted-subset datasets, despite the large sequencing depth. Sampling was limited to blood, and TCR repertoires in tissue likely differ from TCR repertoires in blood. Naive subsets generally had larger estimated clonotype richness than memory subsets did. Pairwise subsampling indicated that sequencing depth was expected to affect the degree of clonotype sharing among donors. Compared with non-shared clonotypes, clonotypes shared by all four sorted-subset donors had higher generation probabilities. Across several donors, approximately 5% of naive CD4, approximately 3.6% of naive CD8, approximately 2.5% of memory CD4, and about 0.4% of memory CD8 clonotypes were shared. The genetic and exposure-history diversity represented was limited by the small number of donors.

The donors were healthy, HIV-negative adults with no recently reported acute infections or vaccinations. Only Caucasian adults living in Nashville, Tennessee, USA were represented among the donors. CD4+ T cells were enriched by magnetic negative selection; naive cells were then positively selected on CD45RA, and the negative fraction formed the memory subset. Blood was obtained by leukapheresis, after which PBMCs were separated by Ficoll-Histopaque density gradient centrifugation and cryopreserved in liquid nitrogen vapor phase. Analytical flow cytometry was used to check the purity and quantity of each magnetically sorted T cell population. Genomic DNA was isolated from every sorted fraction and measured by UV absorbance on a Nanodrop 2000c.

Sequenced sample: naive CD4+ T cells sorted from blood. The cell subset or site label here, explained by the study, means: CD45RA+ positively selected. This TCR was recovered from a man aged 18 to 29 in good health. The chain uses TRBV19 and TRBJ2-2; a tentative D call is TRBD2 (5 bases match). This receptor carries the CDR3 CASSIGSVLGSSTGELFF. The DNA reads TGTGCCAGTAGTATAGGGTCGGTATTAGGGAGCTCCACCGGGGAGCTGTTTTTT.